These T cell receptor beta chains were read from a single sample in a study of T cells in Graves' hyperthyroidism and ophthalmopathy. A single record per CDR3 protein comes from TCRdb applying MiXCR to the multiplex PCR reads. The sample carries about 680,000 distinct CDR3 sequences, just over 35% recorded once. Specimen: blood. These receptors all come from a woman in her thirties or forties with Graves' hyperthyroidism. CDR3s include the opening cysteine and the closing phenylalanine or tryptophan. A D gene is named only where the DNA matches it firmly. Clone size is given for some rows only: seen once, a few or many times, or a class if the clone is expanded.

size: many
J: TRBJ1-4
V: TRBV2
D: -
DNA: TGTGCCAGCAGCCCCCAAGGTCGTCCCGAAAAACTGTTTTTT
CDR3: CASSPQGRPEKLFF

size: few
J: TRBJ2-7
V: TRBV7-2
D: -
DNA: TGCGCCAGCAGCCAAGTGGCAAGCGGCTTCCCCTACGAGCAGTACTTC
CDR3: CASSQVASGFPYEQYF

size: many
J: TRBJ2-7
V: TRBV11-2
D: -
DNA: TGTGCCAGCAGCTTAGGGGACGGATACGAGCAGTACTTC
CDR3: CASSLGDGYEQYF

size: -
J: TRBJ2-7
V: TRBV20-1
D: TRBD2
DNA: TGCAGTGCTAGAGATAGTGCTAGCGGGATCACCTCCTACGAGCAGTACTTC
CDR3: CSARDSASGITSYEQYF

size: -
J: TRBJ1-5
V: TRBV29-1
D: TRBD1
DNA: TGCAGCGTAACACGGCCGAAACAGGGGGGAATGTCTAATCCGCCCCAGCATTTT
CDR3: CSVTRPKQGGMSNPPQHF

size: many
J: TRBJ1-5
V: TRBV20-1
D: TRBD1
DNA: TGCAGTGCCCACGGACAGGGTAGCGGTCAGCCCCAGCATTTT
CDR3: CSAHGQGSGQPQHF

size: many
J: TRBJ1-5
V: TRBV20-1
D: TRBD1
DNA: TGCAGTGCTAGAGCGTCGGGACAGGGAAATCGTCAGCCCCAGCATTTT
CDR3: CSARASGQGNRQPQHF

size: -
J: TRBJ1-5
V: TRBV7-9
D: -
DNA: TGTGCCAGCAGCGGGGGTAGCGGTGGCAATGAGCATTTT
CDR3: CASSGGSGGNEHF

size: -
J: TRBJ1-2
V: TRBV19
D: -
DNA: TGTGCCAGTAGTTTTGGACGCCTAACCCCTAGCTATGGCTACACCTTC
CDR3: CASSFGRLTPSYGYTF

size: many
J: TRBJ1-2
V: TRBV24-1
D: -
DNA: TGTGCCACCAGTTCTTCATCGAGCTATGGCTACACCTTC
CDR3: CATSSSSSYGYTF

size: -
J: TRBJ1-2
V: TRBV7-8
D: -
DNA: TGTGCCAGCAGCTCTTCCGGACAGTTCTATGGCTACACCTTC
CDR3: CASSSSGQFYGYTF

size: many
J: TRBJ1-1
V: TRBV5-6
D: TRBD1
DNA: TGTGCCAGCAGCCGCCTCGGACAGGGCGAGGGAGCTTTCTTT
CDR3: CASSRLGQGEGAFF

size: -
J: TRBJ1-2
V: TRBV4-3
D: -
DNA: TGCGCCAGCAGCAGAAACGGCGCAAGGGGCTACACCTTC
CDR3: CASSRNGARGYTF

size: few
J: TRBJ2-7
V: TRBV5-1
D: -
DNA: TGCGCCAGCAGCTTGACTAGTTCCATTGTCGAGCAGTACTTC
CDR3: CASSLTSSIVEQYF

size: -
J: TRBJ1-5
V: TRBV4-3
D: -
DNA: TGCGCCAGCAGCCAAGATGTCCGGGGAAATCAGCCCCAGCATTTT
CDR3: CASSQDVRGNQPQHF

size: -
J: TRBJ1-5
V: TRBV20-1
D: TRBD1
DNA: TGCAGTTCATCTCCCCTAGACAGGGGGGAAAATCAGCCCCAGCATTTT
CDR3: CSSSPLDRGENQPQHF

size: many
J: TRBJ1-6
V: TRBV7-2
D: TRBD1
DNA: TGTGCCAGCAGCCAGGGACAGGGAAATTCACCCCTCCACTTT
CDR3: CASSQGQGNSPLHF

size: -
J: TRBJ1-5
V: TRBV2
D: -
DNA: TGTGCCAGCAGCCCGAGGGGCGAGGGCAATCAGCCCCAGCATTTT
CDR3: CASSPRGEGNQPQHF

size: -
J: TRBJ1-5
V: TRBV19
D: -
DNA: TGTGCCAGTGGTATCGGCAGAGTCAATCAGCCCCAGCATTTT
CDR3: CASGIGRVNQPQHF

size: -
J: TRBJ1-4
V: TRBV12-3/TRBV12-4
D: TRBD1
DNA: TGTGCCAGCAGTGACGGGACAGGACATCATGAAAAACTGTTTTTT
CDR3: CASSDGTGHHEKLFF

size: many
J: TRBJ2-7
V: TRBV7-3
D: TRBD2
DNA: TGTGCCAGCAGCTTGAATCCGGGACTAGCGTACGAGCAGTACTTC
CDR3: CASSLNPGLAYEQYF

size: few
J: TRBJ1-4
V: TRBV2
D: -
DNA: TGTGCCAGCCAGTCGGGCCGGTCAACTAATGAAAAACTGTTTTTT
CDR3: CASQSGRSTNEKLFF

size: -
J: TRBJ1-2
V: TRBV4-3
D: -
DNA: TGCGCCAGCAGCCAAGATCACAGCTTATCTAACTATGGCTACACCTTC
CDR3: CASSQDHSLSNYGYTF

size: many
J: TRBJ1-1
V: TRBV12-3/TRBV12-4
D: -
DNA: TGTGCCAGCAGTTTAAAGGGACGGGAAGCTTTCTTT
CDR3: CASSLKGREAFF

size: -
J: TRBJ2-5
V: TRBV7-2
D: TRBD2
DNA: TGTGCCAGCAGCTTAGCTAGCGGGTCTAGCACAGATACGCAGTACTTC
CDR3: CASSLASGSSTDTQYF

size: -
J: TRBJ2-5
V: TRBV11-2
D: TRBD2
DNA: TGTGCCAGCAGTTACTCGGTTTCCGGGGCAAGCGGGGGAATTTATCCGGAGACCCAGTACTTC
CDR3: CASSYSVSGASGGIYPETQYF

size: -
J: TRBJ2-2
V: TRBV6-2/TRBV6-3
D: -
DNA: TGTGCCAGCAGTTACAGGTCCGTAACCGCGAACACCGGGGAGCTGTTTTTT
CDR3: CASSYRSVTANTGELFF

size: -
J: TRBJ2-7
V: TRBV10-3
D: -
DNA: TGTGCCATCAGTGTATTCCGGGACGGCGCCTACGAGCAGTACTTC
CDR3: CAISVFRDGAYEQYF

size: many
J: TRBJ2-6
V: TRBV7-9
D: -
DNA: TGTGCCAGCAGCTTAGACGTCCTGACTTTC
CDR3: CASSLDVLTF

size: many
J: TRBJ1-6
V: TRBV7-9
D: -
DNA: TGTGCCAGCAGCTTAGCTACAGGGATGGGTTCACCCCTCCACTTT
CDR3: CASSLATGMGSPLHF

size: -
J: TRBJ2-7
V: TRBV12-3/TRBV12-4
D: TRBD1
DNA: TGTGCCAGCAGTTTAGGCGGCAGGGGGATTAAAAGCTCCTACGAGCAGTACTTC
CDR3: CASSLGGRGIKSSYEQYF

size: -
J: TRBJ2-5
V: TRBV7-2
D: -
DNA: TGTGCCAGCAGCTTAAAAGGACTCGCACGGAGGGGTAAAGAGACCCAGTACTTC
CDR3: CASSLKGLARRGKETQYF

size: few
J: TRBJ2-2
V: TRBV11-3
D: -
DNA: TGTGCCAGCAGCTTAGAATTAGGGGCGAACACCGGGGAGCTGTTTTTT
CDR3: CASSLELGANTGELFF

size: -
J: TRBJ1-1
V: TRBV29-1
D: -
DNA: TGCAGCGGAGGGGCAGGGAGTACTGAAGCTTTCTTT
CDR3: CSGGAGSTEAFF

size: many
J: TRBJ2-5
V: TRBV29-1
D: -
DNA: TGCAGCGCAGCGAGGACAGCGGGTCCTCAAGAGACCCAGTACTTC
CDR3: CSAARTAGPQETQYF

size: many
J: TRBJ2-7
V: TRBV20-1
D: -
DNA: TGCAGTGCTAGGGATAGCGGAGAGAGCTCCTACGAGCAGTACTTC
CDR3: CSARDSGESSYEQYF

size: many
J: TRBJ1-5
V: TRBV24-1
D: -
DNA: TGTGCCACCAGCACAATTCGTGCCCGGGACGCATATAGCAATCAGCCCCAGCATTTT
CDR3: CATSTIRARDAYSNQPQHF

size: -
J: TRBJ1-5
V: TRBV25-1
D: TRBD1
DNA: TGTGCCAGCAGCCCCGATCAGGGGGCGAGCAATCAGCCCCAGCATTTT
CDR3: CASSPDQGASNQPQHF

size: few
J: TRBJ1-6
V: TRBV7-9
D: -
DNA: TGTGCCAGCAGCCCCCCCCGACAGAATTCACCCCTCCACTTT
CDR3: CASSPPRQNSPLHF

size: -
J: TRBJ1-5
V: TRBV6-6
D: -
DNA: TGTGCCAGCAGTTACTCGTGGCCGAATAGCAATCAGCCCCAGCATTTT
CDR3: CASSYSWPNSNQPQHF

size: many
J: TRBJ2-5
V: TRBV12-3/TRBV12-4
D: TRBD2
DNA: TGTGCCAGCACAGCGGGAGAGCGGGAGACCCAGTACTTC
CDR3: CASTAGERETQYF

size: -
J: TRBJ2-4
V: TRBV7-2
D: -
DNA: TGTGCCAGCAGCTTACCCGGGCTCGACATTCAGTACTTC
CDR3: CASSLPGLDIQYF

size: -
J: TRBJ2-1
V: TRBV12-3/TRBV12-4
D: -
DNA: TGTGCCAGCAGTTCTAGGCAGGGGTTTGGCAATGAGCAGTTCTTC
CDR3: CASSSRQGFGNEQFF

size: many
J: TRBJ1-1
V: TRBV9
D: -
DNA: TGTGCCAGCAGCGTAGCTCCCATACTGAACACTGAAGCTTTCTTT
CDR3: CASSVAPILNTEAFF

size: many
J: TRBJ1-3
V: TRBV12-3/TRBV12-4
D: -
DNA: TGTGCCAACAGTGCTGGAAACACCATATATTTT
CDR3: CANSAGNTIYF

size: -
J: TRBJ2-3
V: TRBV2
D: -
DNA: TGTGCCAGCAGTGAACGTAGGGGGGCTTTAACAGATACGCAGTATTTT
CDR3: CASSERRGALTDTQYF

size: -
J: TRBJ2-6
V: TRBV6-6
D: -
DNA: TGTGCCAGCAGTTACTCGAAGGCGATCTCTGAGGCCAACGTCCTGACTTTC
CDR3: CASSYSKAISEANVLTF

size: -
J: TRBJ2-1
V: TRBV20-1
D: -
DNA: TGCAGTGCTAGAGAAAGTCCTAATAAGAGGCAGTTCTTC
CDR3: CSARESPNKRQFF

size: few
J: TRBJ2-5
V: TRBV19
D: TRBD1
DNA: TGTGCCAGTAGTATAGTTGGGGACAGAGAAGAGACCCAGTACTTC
CDR3: CASSIVGDREETQYF

size: -
J: TRBJ1-1
V: TRBV20-1
D: -
DNA: TGCAGTGCTCCTTTCCTAGACAGAACTAACACTGAAGCTTTCTTT
CDR3: CSAPFLDRTNTEAFF

size: -
J: TRBJ2-7
V: TRBV29-1
D: TRBD1
DNA: TGCAGCGCAACGGGGACAGGGGCCTCCTACGAGCAGTACTTC
CDR3: CSATGTGASYEQYF

size: -
J: TRBJ1-4
V: TRBV10-3
D: -
DNA: TGTGCCATCAAGGGGGACGAAAAACTGTTTTTT
CDR3: CAIKGDEKLFF

size: -
J: TRBJ1-2
V: TRBV10-3
D: -
DNA: TGTGCCATCAGTGGGAATACAGGGTACACCTTC
CDR3: CAISGNTGYTF

size: -
J: TRBJ1-1
V: TRBV6-5
D: -
DNA: TGTGCCAGCAGTTACTCGAAATATTACGGAAACACTGAAGCTTTCTTT
CDR3: CASSYSKYYGNTEAFF

size: many
J: TRBJ2-7
V: TRBV11-2
D: -
DNA: TGTGCCAGCAGCTCCTCAGGCATCGAGCAGTACTTC
CDR3: CASSSSGIEQYF

size: many
J: TRBJ2-6
V: TRBV7-2
D: -
DNA: TGTGCCAGCAGCTGGTCGCGCTCTGGGGCCAACGTCCTGACTTTC
CDR3: CASSWSRSGANVLTF

size: -
J: TRBJ2-5
V: TRBV29-1
D: -
DNA: TGCAGCGTTGAAATCCAGGGGATGCAAGAGACCCAGTACTTC
CDR3: CSVEIQGMQETQYF